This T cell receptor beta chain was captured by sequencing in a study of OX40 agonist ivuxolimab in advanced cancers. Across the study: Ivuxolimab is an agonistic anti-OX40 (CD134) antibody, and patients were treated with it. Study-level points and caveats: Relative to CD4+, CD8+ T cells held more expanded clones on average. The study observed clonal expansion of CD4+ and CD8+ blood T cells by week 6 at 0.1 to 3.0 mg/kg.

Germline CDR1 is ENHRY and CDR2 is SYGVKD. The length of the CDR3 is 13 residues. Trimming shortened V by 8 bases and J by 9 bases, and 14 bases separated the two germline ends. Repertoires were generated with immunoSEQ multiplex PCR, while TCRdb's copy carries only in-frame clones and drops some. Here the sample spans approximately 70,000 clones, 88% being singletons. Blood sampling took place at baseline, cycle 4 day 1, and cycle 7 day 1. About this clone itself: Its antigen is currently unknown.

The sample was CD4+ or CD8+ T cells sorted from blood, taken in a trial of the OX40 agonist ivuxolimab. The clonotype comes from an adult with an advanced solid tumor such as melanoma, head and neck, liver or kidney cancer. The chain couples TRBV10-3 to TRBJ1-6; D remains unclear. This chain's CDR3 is CAIARWKSSPLHF. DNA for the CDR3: TGTGCCATCGCAAGGTGGAAGAGTTCACCCCTCCACTTT.